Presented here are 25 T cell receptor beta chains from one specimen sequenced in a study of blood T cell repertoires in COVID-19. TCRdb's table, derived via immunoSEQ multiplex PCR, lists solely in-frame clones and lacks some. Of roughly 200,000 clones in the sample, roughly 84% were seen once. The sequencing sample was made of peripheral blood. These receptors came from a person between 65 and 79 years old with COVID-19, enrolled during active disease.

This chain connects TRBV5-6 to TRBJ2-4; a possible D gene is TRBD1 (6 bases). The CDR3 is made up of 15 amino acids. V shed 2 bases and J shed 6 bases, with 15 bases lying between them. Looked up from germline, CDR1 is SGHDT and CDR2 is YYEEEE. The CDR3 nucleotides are TGTGCCAGCAGCTTAAGAACAGGGATTGGAAACATTCAGTACTTC. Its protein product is CASSLRTGIGNIQYF.

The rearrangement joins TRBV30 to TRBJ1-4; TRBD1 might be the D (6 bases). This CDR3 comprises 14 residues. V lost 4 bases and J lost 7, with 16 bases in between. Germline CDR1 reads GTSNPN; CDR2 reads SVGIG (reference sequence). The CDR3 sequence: CAWTTGTVGEKLFF. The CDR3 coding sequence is TGTGCCTGGACAACAGGGACCGTAGGTGAAAAACTGTTTTTT.

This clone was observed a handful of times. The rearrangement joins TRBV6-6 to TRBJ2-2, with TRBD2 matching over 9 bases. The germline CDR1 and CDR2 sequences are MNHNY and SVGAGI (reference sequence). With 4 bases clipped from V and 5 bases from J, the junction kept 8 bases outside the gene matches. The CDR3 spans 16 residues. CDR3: CASSSPAGGPTGELFF. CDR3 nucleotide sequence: TGTGCCAGCAGTTCCCCCGCGGGAGGGCCAACCGGGGAGCTGTTTTTT.

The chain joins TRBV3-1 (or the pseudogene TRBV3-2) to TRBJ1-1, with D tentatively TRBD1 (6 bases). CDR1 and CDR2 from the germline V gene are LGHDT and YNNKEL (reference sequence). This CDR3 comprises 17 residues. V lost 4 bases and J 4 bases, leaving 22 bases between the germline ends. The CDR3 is CASSLILIWGHGTEAFF. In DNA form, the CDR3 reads TGTGCCAGCAGCCTCATACTTATATGGGGGCATGGCACTGAAGCTTTCTTT.

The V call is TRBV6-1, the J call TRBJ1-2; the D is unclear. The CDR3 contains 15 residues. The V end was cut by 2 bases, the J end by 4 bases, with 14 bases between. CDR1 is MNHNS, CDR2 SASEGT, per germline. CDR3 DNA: TGTGCCAGCAGTGAATTGGTCGGGGATGGCTATGGCTACACCTTC. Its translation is CASSELVGDGYGYTF.

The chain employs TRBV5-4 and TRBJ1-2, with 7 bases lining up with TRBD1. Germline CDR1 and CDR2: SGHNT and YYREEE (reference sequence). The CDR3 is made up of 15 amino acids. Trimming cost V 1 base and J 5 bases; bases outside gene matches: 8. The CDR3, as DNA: TGTGCCAGCAGCTTGATCGGGACAGACGGGTATGGCTACACCTTC. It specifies CASSLIGTDGYGYTF.

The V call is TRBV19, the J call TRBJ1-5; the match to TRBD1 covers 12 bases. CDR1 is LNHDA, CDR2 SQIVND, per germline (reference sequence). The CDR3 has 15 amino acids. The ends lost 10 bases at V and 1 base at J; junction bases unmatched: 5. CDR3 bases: TGTGCCACCCGGGACAGGGGGCCCAGCAATCAGCCCCAGCATTTT. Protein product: CATRDRGPSNQPQHF.

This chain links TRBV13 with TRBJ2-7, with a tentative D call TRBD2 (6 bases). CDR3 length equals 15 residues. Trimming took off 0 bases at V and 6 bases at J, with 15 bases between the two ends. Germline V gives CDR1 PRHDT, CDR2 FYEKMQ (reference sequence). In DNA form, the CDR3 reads TGTGCCAGCAGCTTAGGCGGCGGGGAGGTTGTCGAGCAGTACTTC. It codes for CASSLGGGEVVEQYF.

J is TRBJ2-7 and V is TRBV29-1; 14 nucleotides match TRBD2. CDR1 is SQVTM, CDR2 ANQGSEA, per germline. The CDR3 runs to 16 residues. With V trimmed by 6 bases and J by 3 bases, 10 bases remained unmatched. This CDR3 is CSVDGLAGGYDYEQYF. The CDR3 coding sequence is TGCAGCGTAGACGGACTAGCGGGAGGATATGACTACGAGCAGTACTTC.

CDR3 bases: TGTGCCAGCAGAGTCGACAGGGTCACTGAAGCTTTCTTT. This translates into CASRVDRVTEAFF. This sequence joins TRBV5-5 and TRBJ1-1; 7 nucleotides align to TRBD1. This CDR3 comprises 13 residues. V lost 5 bases, J lost 4 bases, and 5 bases stayed unmatched. Germline CDR1 reads SGHKS; CDR2 reads YYEKEE (reference sequence).

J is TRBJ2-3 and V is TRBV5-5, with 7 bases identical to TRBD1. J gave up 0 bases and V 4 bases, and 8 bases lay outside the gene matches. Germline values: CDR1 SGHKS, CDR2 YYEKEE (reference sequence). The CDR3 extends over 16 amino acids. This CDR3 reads CASSPPGQRSTDTQYF. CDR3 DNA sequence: TGTGCCAGCAGCCCCCCGGGACAGCGTAGCACAGATACGCAGTATTTT.

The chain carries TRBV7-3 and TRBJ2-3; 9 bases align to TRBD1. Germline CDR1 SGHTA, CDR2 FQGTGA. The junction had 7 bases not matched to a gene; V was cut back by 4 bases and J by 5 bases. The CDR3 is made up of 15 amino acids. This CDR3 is CASSSQGTGQDTQYF. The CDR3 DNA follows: TGTGCCAGCAGCTCGCAGGGGACAGGGCAAGATACGCAGTATTTT.

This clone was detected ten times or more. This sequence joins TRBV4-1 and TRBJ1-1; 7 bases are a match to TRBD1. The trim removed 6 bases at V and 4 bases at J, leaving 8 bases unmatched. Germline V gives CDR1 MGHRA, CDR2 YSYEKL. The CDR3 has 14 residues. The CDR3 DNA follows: TGCGCCAGCAGTGAAGTGCAGGGGGGCACTGAAGCTTTCTTT. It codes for CASSEVQGGTEAFF.

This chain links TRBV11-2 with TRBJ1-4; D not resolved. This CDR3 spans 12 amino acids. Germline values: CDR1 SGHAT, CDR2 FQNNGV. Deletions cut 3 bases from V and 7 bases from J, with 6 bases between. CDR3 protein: CASSFMSEKLFF. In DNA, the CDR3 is TGTGCCAGCAGCTTTATGAGTGAAAAACTGTTTTTT.

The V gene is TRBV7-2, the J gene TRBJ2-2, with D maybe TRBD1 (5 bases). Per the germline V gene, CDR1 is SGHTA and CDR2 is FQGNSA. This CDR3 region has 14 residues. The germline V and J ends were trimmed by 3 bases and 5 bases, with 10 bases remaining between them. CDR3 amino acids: CASSLGQATGELFF. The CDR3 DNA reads TGTGCCAGCAGCTTGGGGCAGGCTACCGGGGAGCTGTTTTTT.

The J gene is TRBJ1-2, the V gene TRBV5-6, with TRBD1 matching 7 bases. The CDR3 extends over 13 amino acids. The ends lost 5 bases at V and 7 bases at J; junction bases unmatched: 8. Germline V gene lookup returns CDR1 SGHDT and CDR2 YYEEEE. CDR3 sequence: CASRTHRGGGYTF. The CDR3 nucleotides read TGTGCCAGCAGGACACACAGGGGCGGTGGCTACACCTTC.

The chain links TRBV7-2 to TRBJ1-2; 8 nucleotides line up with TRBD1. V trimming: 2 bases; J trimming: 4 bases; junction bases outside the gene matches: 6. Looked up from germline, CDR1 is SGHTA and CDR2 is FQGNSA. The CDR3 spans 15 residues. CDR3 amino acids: CASSLIRGLGYGYTF. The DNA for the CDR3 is TGTGCCAGCAGCTTAATCAGGGGGCTTGGCTATGGCTACACCTTC.

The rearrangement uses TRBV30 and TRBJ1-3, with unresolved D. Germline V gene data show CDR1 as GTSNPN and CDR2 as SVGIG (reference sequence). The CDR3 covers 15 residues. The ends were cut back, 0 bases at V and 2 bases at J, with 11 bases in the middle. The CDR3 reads CAWSVHGLPGNTIYF. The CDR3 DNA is TGTGCCTGGAGTGTACATGGGCTGCCTGGAAACACCATATATTTT. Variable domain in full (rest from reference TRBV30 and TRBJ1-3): SQTIHQWPATLVQPVGSPLSLECTVEGTSNPNLYWYRQAAGRGLQLLFYSVGIGQISSEVPQNLSASRPQDRQFILSSKKLLLSDSGFYLCAWSVHGLPGNTIYFGEGSWLTVV.

The CDR3 sequence is CASSLGTGGRNEQFF. In DNA form, the CDR3 reads TGTGCCAGCAGCCTAGGGACAGGGGGACGCAATGAGCAGTTCTTC. The chain employs TRBV9 and TRBJ2-1; 11 nucleotides match TRBD1. The CDR3 has 15 amino acids. Per the germline V gene, CDR1 is SGDLS and CDR2 is YYNGEE. Losses at the gene ends were 4 bases for V and 6 bases for J; bases not matched to a gene: 6. The full variable domain, completed using reference TRBV9 and TRBJ2-1, is DSGVTQTPKHLITATGQRVTLRCSPRSGDLSVYWYQQSLDQGLQFLIQYYNGEERAKGNILERFSAQQFPDLHSELNLSSLELGDSALYFCASSLGTGGRNEQFFGPGTRLTVL.

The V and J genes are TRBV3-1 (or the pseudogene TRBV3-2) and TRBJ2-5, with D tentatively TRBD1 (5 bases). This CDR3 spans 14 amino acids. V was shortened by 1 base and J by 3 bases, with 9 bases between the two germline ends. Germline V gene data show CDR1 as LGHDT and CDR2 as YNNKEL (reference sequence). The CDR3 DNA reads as TGTGCCAGCAGCCAAGTAGTGACAGAAGAGACCCAGTACTTC. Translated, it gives CASSQVVTEETQYF.

This CDR3 reads CASSDTGYQPQHF. The CDR3 DNA is TGTGCCAGCAGTGATACAGGGTATCAGCCCCAGCATTTT. The rearrangement uses TRBV6-1 and TRBJ1-5, with D maybe TRBD1 (6 bases). Deletions cut 3 bases from V and 5 bases from J, with 8 bases between. The CDR3 runs 13 residues. The germline V gene has CDR1 MNHNS and CDR2 SASEGT.

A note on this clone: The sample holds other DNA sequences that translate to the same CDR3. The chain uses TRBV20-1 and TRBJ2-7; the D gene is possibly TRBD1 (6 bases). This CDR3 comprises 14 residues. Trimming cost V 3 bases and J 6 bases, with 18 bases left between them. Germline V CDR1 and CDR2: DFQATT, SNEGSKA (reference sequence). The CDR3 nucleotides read TGCAGTGCTAGTAGAGGGCAGGGGATCTCCGAGCAGTACTTC. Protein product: CSASRGQGISEQYF.

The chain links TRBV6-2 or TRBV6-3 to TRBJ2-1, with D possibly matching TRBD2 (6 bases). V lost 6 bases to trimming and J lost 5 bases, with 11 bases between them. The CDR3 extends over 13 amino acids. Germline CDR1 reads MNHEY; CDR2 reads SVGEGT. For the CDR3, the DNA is TGTGCCAGCAGCCTACTAGCTGACAATGAGCAGTTCTTC. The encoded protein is CASSLLADNEQFF.

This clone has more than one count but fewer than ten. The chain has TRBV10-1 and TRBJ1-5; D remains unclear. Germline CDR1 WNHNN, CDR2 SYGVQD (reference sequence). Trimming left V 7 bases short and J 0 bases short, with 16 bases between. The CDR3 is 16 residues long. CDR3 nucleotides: TGCGCCAGCATAACCGTACACGAATATAGCAATCAGCCCCAGCATTTT. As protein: CASITVHEYSNQPQHF.

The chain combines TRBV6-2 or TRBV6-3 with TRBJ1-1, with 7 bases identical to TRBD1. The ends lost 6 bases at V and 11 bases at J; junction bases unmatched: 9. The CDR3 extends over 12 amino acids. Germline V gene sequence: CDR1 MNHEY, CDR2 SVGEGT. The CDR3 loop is CASSQEQGRAFF. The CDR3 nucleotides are TGTGCCAGCAGCCAAGAACAGGGGAGGGCTTTCTTT.